The entry below gives a single T cell receptor beta chain sequence along with its context. This record belongs to a study of blood T cells in healthy people across ages. CDR3 length: 14 amino acids. Germline loops: CDR1 SGHTA, CDR2 FQGNSA. A second PCR, run for about 7 to 12 cycles, used a sample-barcoded 5' primer plus a J-beta primer mix. Per-sample output comprised a minimum of 3 million paired-end reads containing CDR3. In TCRdb, the 5' RACE reads were re-called with MiXCR into one record per CDR3 protein. Of 1,800,000 or so distinct CDR3 sequences listed, 39% are singletons. The J gene is TRBJ2-4, the V gene TRBV7-2; 8 nucleotides align to TRBD2. TRBJ2-5 explains the end of the DNA better; the J call may be wrong. The clonotype originates from a human donor in good health. The sequenced material came from blood. The CDR3 is CASSPYSGGETQYF. CDR3 sequence (DNA): TGTGCCAGCAGTCCCTACAGCGGGGGTGAGACCCAGTACTTC.